The 18 T cell receptor beta chains listed next were all sequenced from one sample in a study of beta chain features in type 1 diabetes listed by TCRdb under 2018. Library preparation was by the immunoSEQ multiplex PCR assay. The entire isolated RNA was reverse transcribed using the High Capacity cDNA Reverse Transcription Kit, and thus expressed TCRB transcripts were sequenced. Not all clones reach the TCRdb copy of this immuneACCESS table, which keeps in-frame sequences only. Checked studies attribute under half of the gap to unresolved V genes and leave the rest unexplained. The sample contains under 900,000 clones, roughly 17% of them found a single time. The ten largest make up 0.02% to 0.03% of the sample. The material sequenced was naive CD4+ T cells from blood. In the paper's terms, the cell subset or site label means: true naive CD4+ T cells. Receptors originate from a woman aged 18 to 35 in good health.

This clone was detected a few times. V is TRBV7-9 and J is TRBJ2-1; D gene ambiguous. Trimming removed 5 bases from V and 6 bases from J, with 11 bases in between. The CDR3 runs 13 residues. The germline V gene encodes CDR1 SEHNR and CDR2 FQNEAQ (reference sequence). CDR3 protein: CASSRKGSNEQFF. As DNA, the CDR3 is TGTGCCAGCAGCCGAAAAGGTAGCAATGAGCAGTTCTTC.

The count of this clone is one. This chain links TRBV5-4 with TRBJ2-1, with D maybe TRBD2 (6 bases). CDR3 length: 16 residues. The germline V gene encodes CDR1 SGHNT and CDR2 YYREEE (reference sequence). The V and J ends lost 4 bases and 8 bases respectively, with 22 bases between them. The CDR3 protein is CASSQGDSQVYDEQFF. Written as DNA, the CDR3 is TGTGCCAGCAGCCAAGGGGACTCCCAGGTTTACGATGAGCAGTTCTTC.

The chain carries TRBV6-5 and TRBJ1-1; D is unresolved. Trimming stripped 0 bases from V and 9 bases from J, with 17 bases between. CDR1 is MNHEY and CDR2 is SVGAGI in the germline V gene. The CDR3 runs 15 residues. This CDR3 reads CASSYSGETGGQAFF. The CDR3 DNA sequence: TGTGCCAGCAGTTACTCTGGGGAAACCGGCGGACAAGCTTTCTTT.

The rearrangement joins TRBV28 to TRBJ2-5; 14 positions agree with TRBD2. V trimming: 3 bases; J trimming: 1 base; junction bases outside the gene matches: 4. This CDR3 is 17 amino acids long. CDR1 is MDHEN, CDR2 SYDVKM, per germline. This CDR3 reads CASSFPGLAGGQETQYF. The CDR3 bases are TGTGCCAGCAGTTTCCCCGGACTAGCGGGGGGCCAAGAGACCCAGTACTTC.

The CDR3 here is CASSTLARAKNIQYF. In DNA, the CDR3 is TGTGCCAGCAGTACCTTGGCCCGAGCCAAAAACATTCAGTACTTC. This rearrangement joins TRBV28 to TRBJ2-4, with no clear D. V was pared by 5 bases and J by 0 bases, with 11 bases between. The germline V gene encodes CDR1 MDHEN and CDR2 SYDVKM. The CDR3 has 15 residues.

The sample holds a few counts of this clone. This rearrangement joins TRBV7-2 to TRBJ2-1; 12 nucleotides line up with TRBD2. The CDR3 contains 15 residues. Germline assignment: CDR1 SGHTA and CDR2 FQGNSA. V was pared by 6 bases and J by 2 bases, with 2 bases of the junction left unmatched. The CDR3 DNA is TGTGCCAGCAGGCGGACTAGCGGGGCCTACAATGAGCAGTTCTTC. Translation gives CASRRTSGAYNEQFF.

This clone was seen only a few times. The chain uses TRBV7-9 and TRBJ1-3; D uncertain. The CDR3 loop spans 14 amino acids. The germline CDR1 and CDR2 sequences are SEHNR and FQNEAQ (reference sequence). Trimming took off 3 bases at V and 1 base at J, with 7 bases between the two ends. The CDR3 bases are TGTGCCAGCAGCTTTGGTCATTCTGGAAACACCATATATTTT. It is translated as CASSFGHSGNTIYF.

The chain's CDR3 is CASRDRDRGRAQYF. The CDR3 DNA reads TGTGCCAGCAGGGACCGGGACCGGGGACGAGCGCAGTACTTC. This chain connects TRBV5-4 to TRBJ2-7; D might be TRBD1 or TRBD2, each matching 5 bases. The germline gives CDR1 SGHNT, CDR2 YYREEE (reference sequence). The CDR3 is made up of 14 amino acids. With 5 bases removed from V and 9 bases from J, the gap between germline ends came to 21 bases.

This chain links TRBV20-1 with TRBJ2-2; D uncertain. V lost 3 bases, J lost 7 bases, and 6 bases lay in between. CDR1 is DFQATT and CDR2 is SNEGSKA in the germline V gene (reference sequence). This CDR3 contains 11 residues. CDR3 coding DNA: TGCAGTGCTAGCTATAACGGGGAGCTGTTTTTT. It translates to CSASYNGELFF.

The chain carries TRBV7-3 and TRBJ2-1; 7 nucleotides align to TRBD1. The CDR3 is 13 amino acids. Per germline, CDR1 SGHTA and CDR2 FQGTGA. With V trimmed by 5 bases and J by 9 bases, 7 bases remained unmatched. The CDR3 loop is CASSAQQGSEQFF. Written as DNA, the CDR3 is TGTGCCAGCAGCGCGCAACAGGGGAGTGAGCAGTTCTTC.

This sequence joins TRBV7-2 and TRBJ1-1; no clear D. This CDR3 is 14 amino acids long. In germline, CDR1 is SGHTA, CDR2 FQGNSA. Trimming removed 5 bases from V and 1 base from J, with 11 bases in between. The CDR3 protein is CASSPRARNTEAFF. CDR3 nucleotides: TGTGCCAGCAGCCCAAGGGCCCGGAACACTGAAGCTTTCTTT.

This clone appeared a few times. This chain joins TRBV4-2 and TRBJ1-1, with D possibly matching TRBD1 (6 bases). There are 14 residues in the CDR3. V lost 6 bases and J 1 base, leaving 12 bases between the germline ends. Germline V lookup: CDR1 LGHNA, CDR2 YNFKEQ. This CDR3 is CASSRDTKNTEAFF. The CDR3, as DNA: TGTGCCAGCAGTAGGGACACTAAGAACACTGAAGCTTTCTTT.

This clone was picked up a small number of times. The V gene is TRBV20-1, the J gene TRBJ2-4; the D is unclear. Germline loops: CDR1 DFQATT, CDR2 SNEGSKA (reference sequence). Trimming removed 0 bases from V and 11 bases from J, with 8 bases in between. The length of the CDR3 is 11 residues. The CDR3 coding sequence is TGCAGTGCTAGAGATCGCCCCTTTCAGTACTTC. Translation gives CSARDRPFQYF.

This clone was seen a handful of times. The chain carries TRBV4-3 and TRBJ1-4, with D perhaps TRBD1 (5 bases). Germline values: CDR1 LGHNA, CDR2 YSLEER. The V and J ends lost 0 bases and 8 bases respectively, with 13 bases between them. The CDR3 loop spans 15 amino acids. This CDR3 reads CASSQDIGGYEKLFF. CDR3 DNA sequence: TGCGCCAGCAGCCAAGATATCGGGGGGTACGAAAAACTGTTTTTT.

The CDR3 coding sequence is TGTGCCAGCAGTCGTGCAACTAATGAAAAACTGTTTTTT. Amino acid sequence: CASSRATNEKLFF. The chain combines TRBV27 with TRBJ1-4; D unresolved. The CDR3 runs to 13 residues. Trimming left V 5 bases short and J 0 bases short, with 4 bases between. In germline, CDR1 is MNHEY, CDR2 SMNVEV (reference sequence).

The chain carries TRBV10-3 and TRBJ2-1, with TRBD2 matching 12 bases. CDR1 and CDR2 from the germline V gene are ENHRY and SYGVKD. Trimming cost V 0 bases and J 9 bases; bases outside gene matches: 12. The CDR3 length is 18 residues. CDR3 in amino acids: CAISESTASGRAFGEQFF. The CDR3, as DNA: TGTGCCATCAGTGAGTCGACGGCTAGCGGGAGGGCCTTTGGTGAGCAGTTCTTC.

This clone has only a few counts. DNA of the CDR3: TGCGCCAGCAGTGGCACCTTCACAGATACGCAGTATTTT. Translated, it gives CASSGTFTDTQYF. The chain is built from TRBV10-1 and TRBJ2-3; D uncertain. Germline CDR1 reads WNHNN; CDR2 reads SYGVQD (reference sequence). This CDR3 is 13 amino acids long. V shed 4 bases and J shed 2 bases, with 7 bases lying between them.

This chain links TRBV6-1 with TRBJ1-2; TRBD1 agrees at 9 bases. In germline, CDR1 is MNHNS, CDR2 SASEGT. This CDR3 is built from 17 residues. V was clipped by 1 base and J by 4 bases; unmatched bases: 10. In DNA form, the CDR3 reads TGTGCCAGCAGTGAAGTCGCCTGGGACAGGGCCTTCTATGGCTACACCTTC. It is translated as CASSEVAWDRAFYGYTF.